This TCR beta chain was recovered during a study of blood T cell repertoires in COVID-19. Study summary: Material from acute and convalescent COVID-19 was sourced from the United States, Italy and Spain. Nucleic acid was either cDNA or gDNA, and it came from T cells, B-cell-depleted T cells, or PBMCs.

Trimming removed 3 bases from V and 7 bases from J; junction bases left unmatched: 2. This CDR3 region has 13 residues. Germline CDR1 and CDR2: SGDLS and YYNGEE. Profiled with immunoSEQ multiplex PCR; TCRdb holds only in-frame clones, not every one. The table lists more than 15,000 clones, approximately 88% of them singletons, with approximately 34% in the top ten. During active infection, Seattle patients enrolled and were then monitored through disease. The chain is built from TRBV9 and TRBJ2-1; 9 bases are a match to TRBD1. This receptor was taken from a woman of 80 years or more with COVID-19, enrolled during active disease. Sample: peripheral blood. The CDR3 spells CASSATGGNEQFF. CDR3 DNA sequence: TGTGCCAGCAGCGCGACAGGGGGGAATGAGCAGTTCTTC.